This T cell receptor (beta chain) was recovered during a study of cytomegalovirus exposure and HLA in healthy donors. Amplification used 60 Vbeta primers and 13 Jbeta primers. The method was immunoSEQ multiplex PCR; TCRdb's version includes in-frame clones alone and lacks a portion of them. Of about 160,000 clones in the sample, roughly 82% were seen once. This CDR3 is 15 amino acids long. Germline V gene data show CDR1 as LNHDA and CDR2 as SQIVND (reference sequence). Trimming pared 5 bases from V and 1 base from J, leaving 14 bases between. This clonotype was sampled from a woman aged 25 to 45 in good health and CMV-seronegative. The chain carries TRBV19 and TRBJ1-1, with D unresolved. Material: PBMCs. CDR3 protein: CASSFEGSGNTEAFF. CDR3 DNA sequence: TGTGCCAGTAGTTTCGAGGGTTCCGGGAACACTGAAGCTTTCTTT.